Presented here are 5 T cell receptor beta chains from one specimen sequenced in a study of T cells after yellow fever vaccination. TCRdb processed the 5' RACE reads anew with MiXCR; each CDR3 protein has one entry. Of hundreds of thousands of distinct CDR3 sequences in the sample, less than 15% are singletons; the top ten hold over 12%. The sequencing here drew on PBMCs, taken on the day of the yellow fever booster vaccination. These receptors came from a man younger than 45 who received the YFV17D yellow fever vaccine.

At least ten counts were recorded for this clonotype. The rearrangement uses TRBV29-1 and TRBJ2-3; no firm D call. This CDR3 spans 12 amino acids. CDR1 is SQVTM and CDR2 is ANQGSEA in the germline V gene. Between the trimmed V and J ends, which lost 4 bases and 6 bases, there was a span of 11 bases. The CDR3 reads CSVGPARDTQYF. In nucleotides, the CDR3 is TGCAGCGTTGGGCCCGCGCGGGATACGCAGTATTTT.

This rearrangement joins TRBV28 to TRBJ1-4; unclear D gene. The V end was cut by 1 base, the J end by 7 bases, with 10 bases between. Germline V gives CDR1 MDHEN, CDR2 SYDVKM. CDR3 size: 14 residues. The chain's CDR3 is CASSLYGGSEKLFF. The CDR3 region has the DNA TGTGCCAGCAGTTTATATGGTGGTAGTGAAAAACTGTTTTTT.

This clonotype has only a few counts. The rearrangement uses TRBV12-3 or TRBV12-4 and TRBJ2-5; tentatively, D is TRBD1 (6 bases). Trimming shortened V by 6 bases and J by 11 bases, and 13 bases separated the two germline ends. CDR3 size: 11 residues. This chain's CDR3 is CASSSIGGQYF. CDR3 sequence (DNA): TGTGCCAGCAGCTCTATAGGGGGACAGTACTTC.

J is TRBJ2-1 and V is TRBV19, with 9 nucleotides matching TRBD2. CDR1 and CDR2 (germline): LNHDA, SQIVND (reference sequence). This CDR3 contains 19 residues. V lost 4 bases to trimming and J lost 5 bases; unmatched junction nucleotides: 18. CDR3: CASSTGTRRLAAPHNEQFF. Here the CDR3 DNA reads TGTGCCAGTAGTACCGGGACAAGAAGACTAGCGGCACCCCACAATGAGCAGTTCTTC.

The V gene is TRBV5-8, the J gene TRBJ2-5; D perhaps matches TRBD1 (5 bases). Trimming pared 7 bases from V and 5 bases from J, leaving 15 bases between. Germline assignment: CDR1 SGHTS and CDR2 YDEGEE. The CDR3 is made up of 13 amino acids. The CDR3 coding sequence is TGTGCCAGCGAAAGGGGTTTCCGGGAGACCCAGTACTTC. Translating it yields CASERGFRETQYF. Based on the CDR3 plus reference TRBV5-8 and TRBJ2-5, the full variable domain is EAGVTQSPTHLIKTRGQQATLRCSPISGHTSVYWYQQALGLGLQFLLWYDEGEERNRGNFPPRFSGRQFPNYSSELNVNALELEDSALYLCASERGFRETQYFGPGTRLLVL.